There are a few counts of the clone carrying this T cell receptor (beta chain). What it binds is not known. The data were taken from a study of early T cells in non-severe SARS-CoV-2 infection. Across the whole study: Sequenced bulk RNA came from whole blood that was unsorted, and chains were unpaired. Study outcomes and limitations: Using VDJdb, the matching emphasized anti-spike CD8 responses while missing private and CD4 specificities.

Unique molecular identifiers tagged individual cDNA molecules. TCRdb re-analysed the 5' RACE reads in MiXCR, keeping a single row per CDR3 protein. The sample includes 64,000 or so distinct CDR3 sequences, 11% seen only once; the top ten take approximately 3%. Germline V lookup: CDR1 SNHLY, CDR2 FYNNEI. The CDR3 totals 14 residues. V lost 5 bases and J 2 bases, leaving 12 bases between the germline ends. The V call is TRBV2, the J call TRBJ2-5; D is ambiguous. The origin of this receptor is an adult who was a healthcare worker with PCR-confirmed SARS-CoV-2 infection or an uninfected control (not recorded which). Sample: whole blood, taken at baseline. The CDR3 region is CASSSSDAQETQYF. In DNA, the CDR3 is TGTGCCAGCAGTTCAAGTGACGCACAAGAGACCCAGTACTTC.